The T cell receptor beta chain under discussion was sequenced for a study of CD8 T cells in Susac syndrome. The CDR3 is 12 amino acids. Trimming stripped 0 bases from V and 7 bases from J, with 4 bases between. Germline assignment: CDR1 SGDLS and CDR2 YYNGEE. With random hexamers, reverse transcription was performed on about 0.5 to 1 ug of RNA. TCRdb recomputed calls from the immunoSEQ multiplex PCR reads with MiXCR, one row per CDR3 protein. The top ten hold 0.14% to 0.15% of the sample, which has about 150,000 distinct CDR3 sequences, around 95% seen once. CD8+ and CD4+ T cells from blood underwent TCR beta sequencing. TEMRA cells were enriched by FACS, and CD4+ and CD8+ T cells were negatively isolated.

The source of this sequence is a human donor with multiple sclerosis. The source material was CD8+ T cells from PBMCs. The chain employs TRBV9 and TRBJ2-2; D not certain. Here the CDR3 reads CASSVVLGELFF. CDR3 DNA: TGTGCCAGCAGCGTAGTACTCGGGGAGCTGTTTTTT.